These 10 T cell receptor beta chains share one sample of origin, sequenced in a study of blood T cell repertoires in COVID-19. Clones were read by immunoSEQ multiplex PCR, and TCRdb kept only the in-frame ones, dropping some. The sample includes around 100,000 clones, approximately 83% of them seen just once. Source material: peripheral blood. These TCRs come from a woman in her 70s with acute or convalescent COVID-19.

This clone was counted once. The V call is TRBV5-1, the J call TRBJ2-2; D remains ambiguous. The CDR3 is made up of 13 amino acids. Looked up from germline, CDR1 is SGHRS and CDR2 is YFSETQ. The V gene lost 4 bases and the J gene lost 3 bases, with 7 bases spanning the gap. In nucleotides, the CDR3 is TGCGCCAGCAGCCTATATGACACCGGGGAGCTGTTTTTT. The encoded protein is CASSLYDTGELFF.

The V and J genes are TRBV30 and TRBJ1-5; D is ambiguous. Germline V CDR1 and CDR2: GTSNPN, SVGIG (reference sequence). The CDR3 is 14 amino acids. The V end lost 0 bases, the J end lost 0 bases, and 6 bases lay between the germline ends. This CDR3 is CAWSVQVSNQPQHF. DNA of the CDR3: TGTGCCTGGAGTGTGCAGGTTAGCAATCAGCCCCAGCATTTT.

This rearrangement joins TRBV5-1 to TRBJ1-1, with a possible D match to TRBD1 (5 bases). V shed 0 bases and J shed 2 bases, with 11 bases lying between them. CDR3 size: 15 residues. From germline, CDR1 is SGHRS and CDR2 YFSETQ. The CDR3 coding sequence is TGCGCCAGCAGCTTGGCCCGGGGGACCAACACTGAAGCTTTCTTT. Its translation is CASSLARGTNTEAFF.

The chain combines TRBV5-1 with TRBJ1-1, with 10 bases matching TRBD1. Germline loops: CDR1 SGHRS, CDR2 YFSETQ. Unmatched junction bases numbered 17, after V lost 5 bases and J lost 1 base. The CDR3 is 19 residues long. The CDR3 bases are TGCGCCAGCAGTTTATTACCCTTGGACAGGGGGACAACGAACACTGAAGCTTTCTTT. Translating it yields CASSLLPLDRGTTNTEAFF.

The chain couples TRBV5-1 to TRBJ1-4; no reliable D call. CDR1 and CDR2 from the germline V gene are SGHRS and YFSETQ. This CDR3 contains 13 residues. V lost 4 bases and J 4 bases, leaving 8 bases between the germline ends. The chain's CDR3 is CASSLQHNEKLFF. CDR3 DNA sequence: TGCGCCAGCAGCCTACAGCATAATGAAAAACTGTTTTTT. The full variable domain, its missing parts supplied by reference TRBV5-1 and TRBJ1-4, is KAGVTQTPRYLIKTRGQQVTLSCSPISGHRSVSWYQQTPGQGLQFLFEYFSETQRNKGNFPGRFSGRQFSNSRSEMNVSTLELGDSALYLCASSLQHNEKLFFGSGTQLSVL.

The rearrangement joins TRBV28 to TRBJ2-4; D remains unclear. CDR3 length equals 14 residues. Trimming removed 5 bases from V and 3 bases from J, with 11 bases in between. Germline V gene data show CDR1 as MDHEN and CDR2 as SYDVKM. CDR3 loop: CASSQDTVKNIQYF. In DNA form, the CDR3 reads TGTGCCAGCAGTCAAGACACCGTCAAAAACATTCAGTACTTC.

V usage is TRBV5-3 and J usage is TRBJ1-4, with 9 bases matching TRBD1. TRBV5-3 qualifies as an ORF whose function is uncertain. Unmatched junction bases numbered 6, after V lost 0 bases and J lost 3 bases. The CDR3 has 17 residues. The CDR3 DNA sequence: TGTGCCAGAAGCTTGGAACAGGGGGCTGAGGCTAATGAAAAACTGTTTTTT. Protein sequence: CARSLEQGAEANEKLFF.

V usage is TRBV6-5 and J usage is TRBJ2-2, with 9 bases aligning to TRBD1. V lost 5 bases and J lost 6; bases outside the gene matches: 7. Per germline, CDR1 MNHEY and CDR2 SVGAGI. This CDR3 is 15 amino acids long. CDR3: CASSMNRGRSGELFF. CDR3 bases: TGTGCCAGCAGTATGAACAGGGGGCGGTCCGGGGAGCTGTTTTTT.

This clone was detected once. The gene calls are TRBV21-1 and TRBJ2-3; the D call of TRBD2 is as the table states it, not checked on the DNA. TRBV21-1 is deemed a pseudogene. This CDR3 is built from 16 residues. The CDR3 nucleotides are TGTGCCAGCAGCAAATTTAGAAGCGGGACACTGGATACGCAGTATTTT. It codes for CASSKFRSGTLDTQYF.

The chain combines TRBV29-1 with TRBJ2-2; possibly TRBD1 for D (6 bases). CDR3 length equals 13 residues. CDR1 SQVTM and CDR2 ANQGSEA come from the germline V gene. V was pared by 5 bases and J by 0 bases, with 7 bases between. The CDR3 here is CSVRTANTGELFF. The CDR3 DNA sequence: TGCAGCGTTCGGACAGCGAACACCGGGGAGCTGTTTTTT.